This T cell receptor (beta chain) was sequenced in a study of T cells in localized non-small cell lung cancer. CDR1 is LGHNA, CDR2 YNFKEQ, per germline. Deletions cut 8 bases from V and 3 bases from J, with 6 bases between. The CDR3 length is 11 residues. Produced via immunoSEQ multiplex PCR; TCRdb's table is partial and in-frame only. Among over 65,000 clones, 65% to 85% were seen once, and the ten largest hold approximately 1.2%. Regarding the study as a whole: Uninvolved adjacent lung showed higher T cell clonality than tumor. When the top 100 tumor clones were examined, a median about 60 of them also appeared in the adjacent lung, which was paired and uninvolved. Longer overall survival was seen with higher T cell density measured in blood. Owing to sequencing of a solitary tumor region, heterogeneity cannot be discounted.

About this clone: What it binds is not known.

This specimen was peripheral blood, taken before any cancer treatment. The sequence was obtained from a female donor older than 55 with stage I lung adenocarcinoma. This chain connects TRBV4-2 to TRBJ2-3; no reliable D call. CDR3 protein: CASALTDTQYF. In DNA, the CDR3 is TGTGCCAGCGCCCTAACAGATACGCAGTATTTT.